A single sample gave rise to the 13 T cell receptor beta chains below, sequenced in a study of shared clonotypes between healthy human individuals. The protocol was immunoSEQ multiplex PCR, while the TCRdb copy is restricted to in-frame clones and leaves out a portion. This sample yields approximately 2.1 million clones, of which about 92% are seen a single time; 0.3% to 0.4% belongs to the top ten. Material for sequencing was naive CD4+ T cells from PBMCs. Subset: CD45RA+ positively selected. The receptors derive from a man between 18 and 35 years old in good health. Some clones in this sample may be carry-over from other donors' samples.

The chain combines TRBV2 with TRBJ1-4; TRBD1 matches at 8 bases. This CDR3 region has 14 residues. V shed 5 bases, J shed 7 bases, and the junction held 6 bases outside the gene matches. Germline CDR1 SNHLY, CDR2 FYNNEI. Here the CDR3 DNA reads TGTGCCAGCAGTCGACAGGGGCGCGGTGAAAAACTGTTTTTT. Its translation is CASSRQGRGEKLFF.

The chain employs TRBV5-4 and TRBJ2-3; TRBD2 agrees at 11 bases. The V segment lost 1 base and the J segment 0 bases; nucleotides outside the gene matches: 10. The CDR3 spans 19 residues. The germline V gene encodes CDR1 SGHNT and CDR2 YYREEE (reference sequence). The CDR3 is CASSLSPGLAEYSTDTQYF. CDR3 nucleotides: TGTGCCAGCAGCTTGTCCCCGGGACTAGCGGAATATAGCACAGATACGCAGTATTTT.

V and J are TRBV29-1 and TRBJ1-1; D is unclear. Trimming removed 5 bases from V and 4 bases from J, with 8 bases in between. Germline assignment: CDR1 SQVTM and CDR2 ANQGSEA. CDR3 size: 11 residues. The CDR3 DNA is TGCAGCGTTATCCGAGGCACTGAAGCTTTCTTT. It yields the protein CSVIRGTEAFF. Full variable domain (rest looked up from reference TRBV29-1 and TRBJ1-1): SAVISQKPSRDICQRGTSLTIQCQVDSQVTMMFWYRQQPGQSLTLIATANQGSEATYESGFVIDKFPISRPNLTFSTLTVSNMSPEDSSIYLCSVIRGTEAFFGQGTRLTVV.

The V call is TRBV7-9, the J call TRBJ1-6; unclear D gene. Trimming left V 7 bases short and J 8 bases short, with 12 bases between. The CDR3 is 13 residues long. Per the germline V gene, CDR1 is SEHNR and CDR2 is FQNEAQ (reference sequence). The CDR3 here is CASTADPYSPLHF. The CDR3 bases are TGTGCCAGCACCGCCGACCCTTATTCACCCCTCCACTTT.

V and J are TRBV5-1 and TRBJ1-2; TRBD1 matches 8 bases. The V and J ends lost 4 bases and 6 bases, in that order; junction bases with no gene match: 17. Germline V lookup: CDR1 SGHRS, CDR2 YFSETQ. The CDR3 is 17 amino acids. CDR3 bases: TGCGCCAGCAGCCGAAGCTCGGGACAGGCAAAGACGGATGGCTACACCTTC. Translated, it gives CASSRSSGQAKTDGYTF.

The chain carries TRBV4-1 and TRBJ2-1, with 9 bases aligning to TRBD2. From germline, CDR1 is MGHRA and CDR2 YSYEKL. The CDR3 runs to 16 residues. Trimming removed 4 bases from V and 4 bases from J; junction bases left unmatched: 8. CDR3 nucleotides: TGCGCCAGCAGCCCGGAAGGTGCGGGAGGGTACAATGAGCAGTTCTTC. Translated, it gives CASSPEGAGGYNEQFF.

The V gene is TRBV28, the J gene TRBJ2-3; D gene ambiguous. Trimming pared 3 bases from V and 3 bases from J, leaving 10 bases between. Germline V gene sequence: CDR1 MDHEN, CDR2 SYDVKM. The length of the CDR3 is 14 residues. CDR3 sequence: CASSFPAQTDTQYF. The CDR3 nucleotides are TGTGCCAGCAGTTTCCCAGCGCAGACAGATACGCAGTATTTT.

This clone turned up a few times. The chain links TRBV18 to TRBJ2-2; TRBD1 matches at 7 bases. CDR3 length: 15 residues. Trimming cost V 4 bases and J 2 bases; bases outside gene matches: 4. The germline gives CDR1 KGHSH, CDR2 LQKENI. This CDR3 reads CASSQRQGNTGELFF. The CDR3, as DNA: TGTGCCAGCTCACAGCGACAGGGCAACACCGGGGAGCTGTTTTTT.

This chain uses TRBV7-9 with TRBJ2-1, with D perhaps TRBD1 or TRBD2 (5 bases each). The CDR3 spans 12 residues. Trimming removed 5 bases from V and 6 bases from J, with 8 bases in between. The V gene's germline CDR1 is SEHNR and CDR2 FQNEAQ (reference sequence). DNA for the CDR3: TGTGCCAGCAGCCAAGGGACCAATGAGCAGTTCTTC. This sequence encodes CASSQGTNEQFF.

J is TRBJ2-7 and V is TRBV28; a possible D gene is TRBD2 (5 bases). The germline CDR1 and CDR2 sequences are MDHEN and SYDVKM. With 2 bases removed from V and 4 bases from J, the gap between germline ends came to 15 bases. CDR3 size: 15 residues. CDR3 region: CASSLTRLGRYEQYF. CDR3 nucleotide sequence: TGTGCCAGCAGTTTAACTAGACTGGGCCGGTACGAGCAGTACTTC.

CDR3 DNA sequence: TGTGCCAGCAGTTCCACAGGGGATAATGAAAAACTGTTTTTT. Protein: CASSSTGDNEKLFF. J is TRBJ1-4 and V is TRBV28; 7 nucleotides agree with TRBD1. V was clipped by 4 bases and J by 4 bases; unmatched bases: 3. The CDR3 extends over 14 amino acids. Germline-derived CDR1 and CDR2 are MDHEN and SYDVKM.

The CDR3 DNA reads TGTGCCAGCGGGGCACATAGCTCCTACGAGCAGTACTTC. Protein sequence: CASGAHSSYEQYF. The genes are TRBV6-5 and TRBJ2-7, with D maybe TRBD1 (5 bases). V was trimmed by 8 bases and J by 0 bases, leaving 11 bases between them. From germline, CDR1 is MNHEY and CDR2 SVGAGI. The CDR3 consists of 13 residues.

This chain joins TRBV5-6 and TRBJ2-7; D gene uncertain. CDR3 length: 12 amino acids. The V and J ends lost 2 bases and 11 bases respectively, with 14 bases between them. CDR1 and CDR2 from the germline V gene are SGHDT and YYEEEE. This CDR3 reads CASSFPGEAKYF. CDR3 nucleotides: TGTGCCAGCAGCTTCCCTGGCGAGGCCAAGTACTTC.